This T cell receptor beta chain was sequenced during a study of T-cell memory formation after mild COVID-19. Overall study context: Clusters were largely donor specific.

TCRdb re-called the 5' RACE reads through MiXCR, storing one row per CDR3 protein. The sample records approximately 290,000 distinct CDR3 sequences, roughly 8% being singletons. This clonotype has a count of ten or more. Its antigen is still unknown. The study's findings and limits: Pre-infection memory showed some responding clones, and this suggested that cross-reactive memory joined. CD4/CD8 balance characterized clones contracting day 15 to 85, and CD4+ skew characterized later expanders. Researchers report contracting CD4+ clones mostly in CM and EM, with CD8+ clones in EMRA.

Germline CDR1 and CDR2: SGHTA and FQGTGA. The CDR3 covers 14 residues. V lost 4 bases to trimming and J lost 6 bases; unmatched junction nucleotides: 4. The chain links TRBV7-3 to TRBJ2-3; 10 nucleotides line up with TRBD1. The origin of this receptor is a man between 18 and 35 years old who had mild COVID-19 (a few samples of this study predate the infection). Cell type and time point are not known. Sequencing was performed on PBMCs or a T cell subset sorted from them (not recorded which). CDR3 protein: CASSSLGQGDTQYF. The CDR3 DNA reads TGTGCCAGCAGCTCTCTGGGACAGGGGGATACGCAGTATTTT.